A single sample gave rise to the 11 T cell receptor beta chains below, sequenced in a study of regulatory T cells in long-lasting Graves disease. Time point specified: newly diagnosed GD, antithyroid drugs for less than 3 months. PBMC RNA was the source of the TCR library. Construction of TCR beta libraries relied on iRepertoire HTBI primers and on Arm-PCR targeting CDR3 regions. Using its own MiXCR run on the multiplex PCR reads, TCRdb lists one record per CDR3 protein. The sample lists around 450,000 distinct CDR3 sequences, approximately 15% seen once, with approximately 15% in the top ten. The same data also contributed to another study, on T cells in Graves' hyperthyroidism and ophthalmopathy.

Specimen: peripheral blood mononuclear cells (PBMCs), collected at new diagnosis, from a patient treated with antithyroid drugs. Receptors originate from a woman in her 30s with Graves disease.

This clonotype was seen repeatedly, ten times or more. The rearrangement joins TRBV12-3 or TRBV12-4 to TRBJ2-1; TRBD2 agrees at 10 bases. This CDR3 region has 16 residues. The trim removed 5 bases at V and 4 bases at J, leaving 8 bases unmatched. CDR3 sequence reads: CASSRRTSGGYNEQFF. The CDR3 DNA sequence: TGTGCCAGCAGTCGCCGGACTAGCGGAGGGTACAATGAGCAGTTCTTC.

There are many counts of this clonotype. This chain connects TRBV28 to TRBJ1-2; no firm D call. The CDR3 runs 12 residues. Germline V gene lookup returns CDR1 MDHEN and CDR2 SYDVKM. Trimming pared 2 bases from V and 7 bases from J, leaving 8 bases between. The CDR3 reads CASSLDGSGYTF. CDR3 bases: TGTGCCAGCAGTTTAGATGGCAGTGGCTACACCTTC.

Only a few counts were recorded for this clonotype. The rearrangement uses TRBV27 and TRBJ2-2; D is possibly TRBD2 (6 bases). This CDR3 is 18 amino acids long. Germline V gene data show CDR1 as MNHEY and CDR2 as SMNVEV (reference sequence). Trimming removed 2 bases from V and 0 bases from J, with 16 bases in between. CDR3 region: CASSLDFGVAANTGELFF. DNA of the CDR3: TGTGCCAGCAGTTTAGATTTTGGGGTAGCGGCGAACACCGGGGAGCTGTTTTTT.

This clonotype was detected only once. V gene TRBV19 combines with J gene TRBJ1-2, with 7 bases aligning to TRBD1. CDR1 LNHDA and CDR2 SQIVND come from the germline V gene (reference sequence). CDR3 length: 13 residues. Trimming cost V 3 bases and J 4 bases; bases outside gene matches: 2. The CDR3 DNA is TGTGCCAGTAGTATCGGGACAGTCTATGGCTACACCTTC. It specifies CASSIGTVYGYTF.

The sample holds many counts of this clonotype. CDR3 residues: CASSPQGPGPYEQYF. The CDR3 DNA sequence: TGTGCCAGCAGCCCTCAAGGGCCGGGCCCCTACGAGCAGTACTTC. The chain is built from TRBV12-3 or TRBV12-4 and TRBJ2-7; D is ambiguous. Trimming stripped 6 bases from V and 2 bases from J, with 17 bases between. The CDR3 covers 15 residues.

This clonotype was counted at least ten times. The chain employs TRBV28 and TRBJ2-7, with TRBD1 as a possible D gene (5 bases). This CDR3 comprises 15 residues. Trimming pared 10 bases from V and 1 base from J, leaving 20 bases between. In germline, CDR1 is MDHEN, CDR2 SYDVKM. CDR3 in amino acids: CATHSRQKPSYEQYF. The DNA of the CDR3 is TGTGCCACCCATTCGCGACAGAAACCATCCTACGAGCAGTACTTC.

This clonotype was seen at least ten times. The rearrangement joins TRBV2 to TRBJ2-7; the match to TRBD1 covers 7 bases. This CDR3 has 13 amino acids. Germline trimming cut 6 bases from V and 5 bases from J; bases unmatched to any gene: 7. Germline V gives CDR1 SNHLY, CDR2 FYNNEI. The DNA for the CDR3 is TGTGCCAGCAGAATAACAGGGGACCACGAGCAGTACTTC. Amino acid sequence: CASRITGDHEQYF.

This clonotype was seen ten or more times. The chain combines TRBV10-3 with TRBJ1-1, with D uncertain. V lost 2 bases and J lost 5, with 9 bases in between. The CDR3 is made up of 13 amino acids. Per the germline V gene, CDR1 is ENHRY and CDR2 is SYGVKD. The CDR3 coding sequence is TGTGCCATCAGTGAGAACGACGGAACTGAAGCTTTCTTT. Translated: CAISENDGTEAFF.

The chain carries TRBV7-9 and TRBJ1-3; TRBD1 is a possible D gene (5 bases). With 5 bases removed from V and 2 bases from J, the gap between germline ends came to 7 bases. CDR3 length: 13 residues. The V gene's germline CDR1 is SEHNR and CDR2 FQNEAQ (reference sequence). Here the CDR3 DNA reads TGTGCCAGCAGCACGACAGCTGGAAACACCATATATTTT. Translation gives CASSTTAGNTIYF.

This clonotype was detected many times. The J gene is TRBJ1-1, the V gene TRBV30, with 11 positions matching TRBD1. CDR3 size: 17 residues. Germline lookup yields CDR1 GTSNPN and CDR2 SVGIG (reference sequence). V lost 5 bases to trimming and J lost 0 bases; unmatched junction nucleotides: 11. The CDR3 reads CAWRRKGTGGLNTEAFF. The CDR3 DNA sequence: TGTGCCTGGCGCCGTAAGGGGACAGGGGGTTTGAACACTGAAGCTTTCTTT.

This clonotype was seen more than once but under ten times. CDR3 protein: CASSLGSPDTQYF. CDR3 in DNA: TGCGCCAGCAGCTTGGGATCCCCAGATACGCAGTATTTT. The chain employs TRBV5-1 and TRBJ2-3; D call uncertain. V was shortened by 0 bases and J by 4 bases, with 6 bases between the two germline ends. From germline, CDR1 is SGHRS and CDR2 YFSETQ. This CDR3 region has 13 residues.